This T cell receptor beta chain was obtained from a study of tumor and adjacent non-tumor tissue in lung cancer. General study points: Top 100 clones took a larger repertoire share in normal lung.

RNA was extracted from bulk tissue without any cell sorting. Three rounds of nested PCR, following a modified ARM-PCR protocol, produced the TCRbeta library. TCRdb itself ran the multiplex PCR reads through MiXCR, one entry per CDR3 protein. The table has 130,000 or so distinct CDR3 sequences, 66% seen once; the top ten hold 9.5% to 15%. The CDR3 has 13 amino acids. Germline V gene data show CDR1 as DFQATT and CDR2 as SNEGSKA (reference sequence). Concerning this clonotype itself: Its antigen is still unknown. The junction does not match germline at one end; this may be a read error.

The source material was lung tumor tissue. V is TRBV20-1 and J is TRBJ1-2; D may be TRBD1 (5 bases). This clonotype was sampled from a man between 25 and 39 years old with non-small cell lung cancer. The CDR3 loop reads CSARARVGLGYTF. In DNA form, the CDR3 reads TGTAGTGCTAGGGCCAGGGTCGGTCTTGGCTACACCTTC.